Listed below are T cell receptor beta chains from one sample, sequenced in a study of spatial heterogeneity in lung cancer. TCRdb used MiXCR to reprocess the 5' RACE reads, holding one entry per CDR3 protein. The profile shows about 30,000 distinct CDR3 sequences, about 7.6% of them singletons. Sample: lung tumor tissue, taken at surgery. The receptors were sampled from a male donor with early-stage non-small cell lung cancer. CDR3s leave out the opening cysteine and the closing phenylalanine or tryptophan. Each record gives: D gene, J gene, V gene, CDR3 protein. A D gene is named only where the DNA matches it firmly.

D gene: -
J gene: TRBJ2-7
V gene: TRBV27
CDR3 protein: ASSSRQTVNYEQY

D gene: -
J gene: TRBJ1-1
V gene: TRBV20-1
CDR3 protein: SAKRRENTEAF

D gene: TRBD1
J gene: TRBJ2-1
V gene: TRBV6-1
CDR3 protein: ASSRRQGHEQF

D gene: TRBD1
J gene: TRBJ1-4
V gene: TRBV6-6
CDR3 protein: ASSPDRAGEKLF

D gene: -
J gene: TRBJ1-2
V gene: TRBV7-2
CDR3 protein: ASSNGQYGYT

D gene: -
J gene: TRBJ2-6
V gene: TRBV5-1
CDR3 protein: ASSLAAGLKYGANVLT

D gene: TRBD1
J gene: TRBJ2-7
V gene: TRBV7-8
CDR3 protein: ASSLVTRDSIVEQY

D gene: TRBD1
J gene: TRBJ1-6
V gene: TRBV20-1
CDR3 protein: SARGTGSDYNSPLH

D gene: TRBD2
J gene: TRBJ2-3
V gene: TRBV28
CDR3 protein: ASSSLKYGLAGGTDTQY

D gene: -
J gene: TRBJ2-6
V gene: TRBV20-1
CDR3 protein: SARVDSSGANVLT

D gene: -
J gene: TRBJ2-3
V gene: TRBV7-2
CDR3 protein: ASSGWGAGTQY

D gene: TRBD2
J gene: TRBJ2-5
V gene: TRBV10-3
CDR3 protein: AISAAGGAQETQY

D gene: TRBD1
J gene: TRBJ2-3
V gene: TRBV10-3
CDR3 protein: AISDSRGYRGHITTDTQY

D gene: TRBD2
J gene: TRBJ2-3
V gene: TRBV9
CDR3 protein: ASSGGPSGDGDTQY

D gene: -
J gene: TRBJ2-5
V gene: TRBV5-1
CDR3 protein: ASSPPEETQY

D gene: -
J gene: TRBJ2-7
V gene: TRBV7-2
CDR3 protein: ASSFGAVEREQY

D gene: -
J gene: TRBJ2-1
V gene: TRBV2
CDR3 protein: ASNRLGDEQF

D gene: TRBD1
J gene: TRBJ2-7
V gene: TRBV28
CDR3 protein: ASSGRDREAYEQY

D gene: -
J gene: TRBJ1-1
V gene: TRBV29-1
CDR3 protein: SVEWGRSNTEAF

D gene: -
J gene: TRBJ2-3
V gene: TRBV5-1
CDR3 protein: ASSSPGGTDTQY

D gene: -
J gene: TRBJ2-7
V gene: TRBV4-3
CDR3 protein: ASSQDPQGREQY

D gene: -
J gene: TRBJ2-1
V gene: TRBV6-2/TRBV6-3
CDR3 protein: ASSYPELEQF

D gene: TRBD2
J gene: TRBJ2-3
V gene: TRBV6-2/TRBV6-3
CDR3 protein: ASSPAAGTSTDTQY

D gene: TRBD1
J gene: TRBJ2-7
V gene: TRBV6-5
CDR3 protein: ASSLQGAYEQY

D gene: -
J gene: TRBJ1-5
V gene: TRBV20-1
CDR3 protein: SAKWGDNQPQH

D gene: TRBD1
J gene: TRBJ2-5
V gene: TRBV20-1
CDR3 protein: SATRQGATETQY

D gene: -
J gene: TRBJ2-2
V gene: TRBV11-3
CDR3 protein: ASSVNTGELF

D gene: -
J gene: TRBJ1-2
V gene: TRBV4-1
CDR3 protein: ASSLGPGAEGYT

D gene: -
J gene: TRBJ2-7
V gene: TRBV6-2/TRBV6-3
CDR3 protein: ASSRGLSGASYEQY